The clone carrying this T cell receptor (beta chain) was picked up a small number of times. Its antigen remains unidentified. These data belong to a study of T cells after yellow fever vaccination. Study-wide points: Secondary responses were weaker yet peaked faster, day 5 versus 15. Among primary-vaccination clones, most reappeared after the booster, at about 95% for CD4 and around 91% for CD8. FACS-sorted repertoires could harbor abundant contaminating bulk-population clonotypes.

TCR cDNA was made by 5'RACE template switching, adding a universal primer site and UMIs. MiXCR, run by TCRdb on the 5' RACE reads, gives a single entry per CDR3 protein. Among hundreds of thousands of distinct CDR3 sequences listed, roughly 20% were seen once. The trim removed 6 bases at V and 0 bases at J, leaving 8 bases unmatched. Germline values: CDR1 SGHTA, CDR2 FQGNSA. This CDR3 spans 16 amino acids. The source of this sequence is a young man who received the YFV17D yellow fever vaccine. The V gene is TRBV7-2, the J gene TRBJ2-5; TRBD2 matches 9 bases. Here the sequenced sample was PBMCs, taken before the yellow fever booster vaccination. The CDR3, as DNA: TGTGCCAGCAGGGGATTCATAGCGGGGGACCAAGAGACCCAGTACTTC. Translation gives CASRGFIAGDQETQYF.